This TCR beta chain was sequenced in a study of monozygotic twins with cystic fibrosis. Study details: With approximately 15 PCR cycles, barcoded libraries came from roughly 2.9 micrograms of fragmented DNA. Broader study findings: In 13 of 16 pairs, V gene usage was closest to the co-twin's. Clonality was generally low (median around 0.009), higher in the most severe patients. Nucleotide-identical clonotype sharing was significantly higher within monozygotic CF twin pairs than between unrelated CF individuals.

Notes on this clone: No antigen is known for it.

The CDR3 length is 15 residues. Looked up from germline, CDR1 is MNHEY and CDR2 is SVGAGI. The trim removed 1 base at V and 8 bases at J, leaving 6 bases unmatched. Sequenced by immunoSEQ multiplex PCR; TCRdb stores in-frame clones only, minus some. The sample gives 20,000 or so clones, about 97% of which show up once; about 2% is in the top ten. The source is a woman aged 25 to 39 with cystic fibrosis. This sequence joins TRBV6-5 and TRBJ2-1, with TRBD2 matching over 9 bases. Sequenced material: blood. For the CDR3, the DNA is TGTGCCAGCAGTTACTGGCGGGGGGGCGGGGATGAGCAGTTCTTC. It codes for CASSYWRGGGDEQFF.